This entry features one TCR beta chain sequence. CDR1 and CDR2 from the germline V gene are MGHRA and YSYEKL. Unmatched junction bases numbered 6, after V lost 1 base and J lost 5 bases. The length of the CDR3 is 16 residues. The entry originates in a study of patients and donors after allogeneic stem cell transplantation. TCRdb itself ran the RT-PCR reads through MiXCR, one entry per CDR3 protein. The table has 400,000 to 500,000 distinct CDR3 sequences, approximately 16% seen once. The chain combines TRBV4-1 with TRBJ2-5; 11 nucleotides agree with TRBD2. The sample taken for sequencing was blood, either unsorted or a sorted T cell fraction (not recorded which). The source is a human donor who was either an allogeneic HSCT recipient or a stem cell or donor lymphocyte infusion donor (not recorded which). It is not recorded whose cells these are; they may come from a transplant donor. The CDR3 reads CASSQVSGGARETQYF. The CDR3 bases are TGCGCCAGCAGCCAAGTTAGCGGGGGGGCACGGGAGACCCAGTACTTC.